This T cell receptor beta chain was profiled in a study of regulatory T cells in long-lasting Graves disease. Turning to the study itself: Positive TSH receptor antibodies alongside over 5 years of antithyroid drugs were what marked Graves' disease as persistent. The study, taken as a whole, reports: Persistent disease showed a preference for TRBV28, TRBJ1-2 and TRBJ2-5.

Germline values: CDR1 SNHLY, CDR2 FYNNEI. The V segment lost 6 bases and the J segment 0 bases; nucleotides outside the gene matches: 4. There are 17 residues in the CDR3. This clonotype showed up just a few times. Its antigen is as yet unknown. Relying on iRepertoire HTBI primers and Arm-PCR of CDR3 regions, the team built TCR beta libraries. One entry per CDR3 protein results from TCRdb running MiXCR on the multiplex PCR reads. The profile shows about 660,000 distinct CDR3 sequences, roughly 30% of them singletons. The time point was: persistent/refractory GD, antithyroid drugs over 5 years with positive TRAb. The TCR library was prepared using RNA isolated from PBMCs.

This material consisted of peripheral blood mononuclear cells (PBMCs), taken when the disease was refractory, from a patient treated with antithyroid drugs. This TCR came from a female donor with Graves disease. The genes are TRBV2 and TRBJ2-6; 11 positions agree with TRBD1. CDR3 in amino acids: CASRDRGRASGANVLTF. The CDR3 bases are TGTGCCAGCAGGGACAGGGGGCGGGCCTCTGGGGCCAACGTCCTGACTTTC.